This passage covers 15 T cell receptor beta chains from one sample sequenced in a study of CD8+ T cells in alopecia areata. The treatment here: oral pan-JAK inhibitor, 5-10 mg twice daily. Extracted from the samples, RNA was reverse transcribed into cDNA to serve as the sequencing template. TCRdb keeps only in-frame clones here, not all; method: immunoSEQ multiplex PCR. This table holds over 100,000 clones, roughly 55% found once. The input for sequencing was CD8+ T cells sorted from blood, taken at week 24, from a patient treated with tofacitinib. All receptors derive from a human donor with alopecia areata.

The CDR3 DNA sequence: TGTGCCAGCAGCTTTTGGTCTAGAGACACTGAAGCTTTCTTT. Its protein is CASSFWSRDTEAFF. V usage is TRBV11-2 and J usage is TRBJ1-1; the D is unclear. Germline V gene lookup returns CDR1 SGHAT and CDR2 FQNNGV. V was shortened by 3 bases and J by 3 bases, with 11 bases between the two germline ends. This CDR3 comprises 14 residues.

The chain has TRBV16 and TRBJ1-2; D remains ambiguous. Trimming pared 1 base from V and 3 bases from J, leaving 3 bases between. The length of the CDR3 is 12 residues. CDR1 is KGHSY and CDR2 is FQNENV in the germline V gene. This CDR3 reads CASSQFHYGYTF. The CDR3 DNA reads TGTGCCAGCAGCCAATTCCACTATGGCTACACCTTC.

The V gene is TRBV5-6, the J gene TRBJ1-1; possibly TRBD1 for D (6 bases). Trimming took off 0 bases at V and 5 bases at J, with 8 bases between the two ends. Germline V lookup: CDR1 SGHDT, CDR2 YYEEEE. The CDR3 contains 13 residues. The CDR3 nucleotides are TGTGCCAGCAGCTTGGTCAGGGGTACTGAAGCTTTCTTT. This encodes CASSLVRGTEAFF.

In nucleotides, the CDR3 is TGTGCCTGGAGTGGGGGAGGGGAGCTGTTTTTT. It specifies CAWSGGGELFF. The chain is built from TRBV30 and TRBJ2-2; D gene unclear. The germline V gene has CDR1 GTSNPN and CDR2 SVGIG (reference sequence). CDR3 size: 11 residues. Trimming stripped 1 base from V and 8 bases from J, with 5 bases between. Combining the CDR3 with reference TRBV30 and TRBJ2-2 gives the whole variable domain SQTIHQWPATLVQPVGSPLSLECTVEGTSNPNLYWYRQAAGRGLQLLFYSVGIGQISSEVPQNLSASRPQDRQFILSSKKLLLSDSGFYLCAWSGGGELFFGEGSRLTVL.

This rearrangement joins TRBV5-6 to TRBJ1-4; D is ambiguous. The CDR3 totals 12 residues. Germline V gene lookup returns CDR1 SGHDT and CDR2 YYEEEE. V was clipped by 3 bases and J by 7 bases, with 7 bases between them. The CDR3 DNA sequence: TGTGCCAGCAGCTCTGAGGGTGAAAAACTGTTTTTT. Its translation: CASSSEGEKLFF.

Details on this clone: The sample has other DNA sequences that encode this CDR3 too. This chain links TRBV6-5 with TRBJ2-5; TRBD2 matches at 11 bases. The CDR3 runs to 16 residues. Germline CDR1 is MNHEY and CDR2 is SVGAGI. J lost 2 bases, V lost 0 bases, and 2 bases had no gene match. In DNA, the CDR3 is TGTGCCAGCAGTTACTCCGGGACTAGCGGTCAAGAGACCCAGTACTTC. Its protein product is CASSYSGTSGQETQYF.

On this clone: This may stem from a read error, because a much larger clone lies one nucleotide away. Other DNA variants within this sample encode the same CDR3. The chain joins TRBV29-1 to TRBJ1-2; 9 nucleotides align to TRBD1. CDR3 size: 15 residues. Germline CDR1 and CDR2: SQVTM and ANQGSEA. CDR3 nucleotide sequence: TGCAGCGTACCCGGACAGGGGAGCCTCAACTATGGCTACACCTTT. Translated: CSVPGQGSLNYGYTF. Combining the CDR3 with reference TRBV29-1 and TRBJ1-2 gives the whole variable domain SAVISQKPSRDICQRGTSLTIQCQVDSQVTMMFWYRQQPGQSLTLIATANQGSEATYESGFVIDKFPISRPNLTFSTLTVSNMSPEDSSIYLCSVPGQGSLNYGYTFGSGTRLTVV.

The table lists this clone with a few counts. This chain connects TRBV6-5 to TRBJ2-7, with D perhaps TRBD2 (6 bases). CDR1 and CDR2 from the germline V gene are MNHEY and SVGAGI. V lost 2 bases to trimming and J lost 4 bases, with 9 bases between them. The length of the CDR3 is 13 residues. CDR3 residues: CASSYGGKYEQYF. The CDR3 DNA follows: TGTGCCAGCAGTTACGGGGGGAAGTACGAGCAGTACTTC.

This chain uses TRBV29-1 with TRBJ2-1, with a possible D match to TRBD1 (6 bases). The CDR3 runs to 15 residues. The V gene's germline CDR1 is SQVTM and CDR2 ANQGSEA. V was cut by 0 bases and J by 8 bases, with 17 bases left in between. This CDR3 is CSVEDLGQTRDEQFF. DNA of the CDR3: TGCAGCGTTGAAGATCTAGGACAGACGAGGGATGAGCAGTTCTTC.

V is TRBV29-1 and J is TRBJ2-1; the D gene is possibly TRBD2 (5 bases). Germline V lookup: CDR1 SQVTM, CDR2 ANQGSEA. Between the trimmed V and J ends, which lost 6 bases and 5 bases, there was a span of 11 bases. This CDR3 region has 12 residues. The CDR3 nucleotides read TGCAGCGTCTTAACTAGTAACAATGAGCAGTTCTTC. Protein: CSVLTSNNEQFF.

In its sample, this clone was seen once. Distinct nucleotide sequences in the sample also encode this CDR3. CDR3 protein: CAWSVGVNTEAFF. The CDR3 bases are TGTGCCTGGAGTGTAGGAGTGAACACTGAAGCTTTCTTT. V is TRBV30 and J is TRBJ1-1; D ambiguous. Germline V CDR1 and CDR2: GTSNPN, SVGIG (reference sequence). Trimming took 0 bases from V and 0 from J, leaving 5 bases between them. CDR3 size: 13 residues. Supplemented by reference TRBV30 and TRBJ1-1, the full variable domain reads SQTIHQWPATLVQPVGSPLSLECTVEGTSNPNLYWYRQAAGRGLQLLFYSVGIGQISSEVPQNLSASRPQDRQFILSSKKLLLSDSGFYLCAWSVGVNTEAFFGQGTRLTVV.

This clone has only a few counts. The genes are TRBV29-1 and TRBJ2-7; TRBD1 aligns across 9 bases. The J segment lost 2 bases and the V segment lost 7 bases, leaving 6 bases of the junction unmatched. The CDR3 is 13 residues long. Germline CDR1 and CDR2: SQVTM and ANQGSEA. The CDR3, as DNA: TGCAGCGCGCGGACAGGGGCAACCTACGAGCAGTACTTC. As protein: CSARTGATYEQYF.

This clone has more than one count but fewer than ten. This chain joins TRBV6-4 and TRBJ2-1; no clear D. CDR3 length equals 13 residues. V lost 6 bases and J 4 bases, leaving 10 bases between the germline ends. Per germline, CDR1 MRHNA and CDR2 SNTAGT. CDR3 coding DNA: TGTGCCAGCAGCCCAAGCGAGTACAATGAGCAGTTCTTC. Translated, it gives CASSPSEYNEQFF.

The chain joins TRBV5-1 to TRBJ1-2; no definite D call. The V and J ends lost 4 bases and 6 bases respectively, with 10 bases between them. The germline gives CDR1 SGHRS, CDR2 YFSETQ. The CDR3 covers 12 residues. Here the CDR3 reads CASSSGGHGYTF. The CDR3 DNA is TGCGCCAGCAGCAGCGGTGGGCATGGCTACACCTTC.

This clone showed up just a few times. This rearrangement joins TRBV30 to TRBJ1-2; the D is unclear. The germline V and J ends were trimmed by 0 bases and 4 bases, with 12 bases remaining between them. The CDR3 contains 14 residues. The germline CDR1 and CDR2 sequences are GTSNPN and SVGIG (reference sequence). CDR3 loop: CAWSVRGSGYGYTF. DNA of the CDR3: TGTGCCTGGAGTGTGAGAGGTTCCGGCTATGGCTACACCTTC.